These 23 T cell receptor beta chains were sequenced from one sample in a study of shared clonotypes between healthy human individuals. TCRdb's copy holds only in-frame clones and misses some; the assay was immunoSEQ multiplex PCR. The repertoire holds more than 150,000 clones, about 68% seen once, with more than 9% in the top ten. Sequencing was performed on memory CD4+ T cells sorted from blood. The subset denotes: CD45RA-negative fraction. These receptors all come from a young man in good health.

The sample holds one count of this clone. The chain joins TRBV18 to TRBJ1-1; D call uncertain. V lost 5 bases to trimming and J lost 1 base, with 5 bases between them. The CDR3 extends over 12 amino acids. Looked up from germline, CDR1 is KGHSH and CDR2 is LQKENI. CDR3 sequence reads: CASSASNTEAFF. CDR3 nucleotide sequence: TGTGCCAGCTCAGCCTCGAACACTGAAGCTTTCTTT.

The V and J genes are TRBV7-8 and TRBJ2-7; weak D call: TRBD1 (6 bases). This CDR3 has 14 amino acids. Between the trimmed V and J ends, which lost 6 bases and 2 bases, there was a span of 14 bases. The germline CDR1 and CDR2 sequences are SGHVS and FQNEAQ. In DNA form, the CDR3 reads TGTGCCAGCAGGAACCGAGGGGGAGCCTACGAGCAGTACTTC. Protein sequence: CASRNRGGAYEQYF.

Only one count was recorded for this clone. This chain links TRBV5-1 with TRBJ2-2; D is uncertain. The V gene lost 1 base and the J gene lost 6 bases, with 10 bases spanning the gap. This CDR3 is 14 amino acids long. Germline lookup yields CDR1 SGHRS and CDR2 YFSETQ. Written as DNA, the CDR3 is TGCGCCAGCAGCTTGAGGCTAGACTCCGGGGAGCTGTTTTTT. This encodes CASSLRLDSGELFF.

This chain uses TRBV7-8 with TRBJ2-5, with 8 bases matching TRBD2. V trimming: 2 bases; J trimming: 4 bases; junction bases outside the gene matches: 0. The CDR3 runs 13 residues. From germline, CDR1 is SGHVS and CDR2 FQNEAQ. DNA of the CDR3: TGTGCCAGCAGCTTACTAGCGGGAGAGACCCAGTACTTC. Its translation is CASSLLAGETQYF.

This chain joins TRBV6-5 and TRBJ2-1, with D perhaps TRBD2 (5 bases). CDR1 MNHEY and CDR2 SVGAGI come from the germline V gene. The length of the CDR3 is 14 residues. V was trimmed by 7 bases and J by 5 bases, leaving 15 bases between them. This chain's CDR3 is CASTFRGPHNEQFF. The CDR3 DNA reads TGTGCCAGCACTTTTCGCGGGCCCCACAATGAGCAGTTCTTC.

This clone has only one observation. The chain has TRBV29-1 and TRBJ1-2; D is unclear. This CDR3 contains 13 residues. Per germline, CDR1 SQVTM and CDR2 ANQGSEA. V dropped 2 bases and J dropped 2 bases, with 9 bases sitting between them. The CDR3 spells CSVESGINYGYTF. In DNA form, the CDR3 reads TGCAGCGTTGAAAGTGGGATCAACTATGGCTACACCTTC.

This clone occurred a few times. This chain joins TRBV7-2 and TRBJ1-5; D not certain. Per germline, CDR1 SGHTA and CDR2 FQGNSA. The CDR3 loop spans 13 amino acids. The V end lost 5 bases, the J end lost 5 bases, and 10 bases lay between the germline ends. CDR3 amino acids: CASSVRGDQPQHF. In DNA, the CDR3 is TGTGCCAGCAGCGTCAGAGGTGATCAGCCCCAGCATTTT. Looking up the rest from reference TRBV7-2 and TRBJ1-5 gives the full variable domain: GAGVSQSPSNKVTEKGKDVELRCDPISGHTALYWYRQSLGQGLEFLIYFQGNSAPDKSGLPSDRFSAERTGGSVSTLTIQRTQQEDSAVYLCASSVRGDQPQHFGDGTRLSIL.

The chain has TRBV7-2 and TRBJ2-1; 7 nucleotides line up with TRBD2. This CDR3 contains 15 residues. Germline lookup yields CDR1 SGHTA and CDR2 FQGNSA. V shed 5 bases and J 6 bases; nucleotides not matched to a gene: 10. The CDR3 nucleotides are TGTGCCAGCAGCATAAGGGGTAGCGGGTTCAATGAGCAGTTCTTC. It is translated as CASSIRGSGFNEQFF. Complete variable domain (other parts from reference TRBV7-2 and TRBJ2-1): GAGVSQSPSNKVTEKGKDVELRCDPISGHTALYWYRQSLGQGLEFLIYFQGNSAPDKSGLPSDRFSAERTGGSVSTLTIQRTQQEDSAVYLCASSIRGSGFNEQFFGPGTRLTVL.

This chain uses TRBV5-1 with TRBJ1-1, with 7 nucleotides matching TRBD1. Trimming cost V 4 bases and J 4 bases; bases outside gene matches: 13. The CDR3 is made up of 16 amino acids. The germline gives CDR1 SGHRS, CDR2 YFSETQ. The CDR3 DNA follows: TGCGCCAGCAGCGCCCGGGACAGCTCTCGGGGCACTGAAGCTTTCTTT. Translation gives CASSARDSSRGTEAFF.

The chain uses TRBV4-1 and TRBJ2-7; D is uncertain. Trimming left V 2 bases short and J 3 bases short, with 8 bases between. Looked up from germline, CDR1 is MGHRA and CDR2 is YSYEKL. This CDR3 is built from 13 residues. The CDR3 sequence is CASSQPRGYEQYF. The CDR3 nucleotides read TGCGCCAGCAGCCAACCGCGAGGCTACGAGCAGTACTTC.

The J gene is TRBJ2-3, the V gene TRBV5-1, with D unclear. V lost 0 bases, J lost 5 bases, and 10 bases lay in between. The CDR3 has 14 amino acids. The V gene's germline CDR1 is SGHRS and CDR2 YFSETQ. The CDR3 is CASSLEGPQDTQYF. In DNA form, the CDR3 reads TGCGCCAGCAGCTTGGAAGGGCCCCAAGATACGCAGTATTTT. The full variable domain, completed using reference TRBV5-1 and TRBJ2-3, is KAGVTQTPRYLIKTRGQQVTLSCSPISGHRSVSWYQQTPGQGLQFLFEYFSETQRNKGNFPGRFSGRQFSNSRSEMNVSTLELGDSALYLCASSLEGPQDTQYFGPGTRLTVL.

As DNA, the CDR3 is TGTGCCAGCTCACCATTACGAGGGAGGCTCGGGGAGACCCAGTACTTC. This encodes CASSPLRGRLGETQYF. J is TRBJ2-5 and V is TRBV18, with D possibly matching TRBD2 (6 bases). Trimming removed 2 bases from V and 5 bases from J, with 18 bases in between. The CDR3 runs 16 residues. Per the germline V gene, CDR1 is KGHSH and CDR2 is LQKENI.

Turning to this clone: This may come from a read error, since a much larger clone is one base off. This chain joins TRBV6-6 and TRBJ1-5; D is uncertain. V was clipped by 3 bases and J by 4 bases, with 4 bases between them. The CDR3 runs 12 residues. The V gene's germline CDR1 is MNHNY and CDR2 SVGAGI (reference sequence). The CDR3 sequence is CASSYENQPQHF. The CDR3 nucleotides read TGTGCCAGCAGTTATGAGAATCAGCCCCAGCATTTT.

The V gene is TRBV7-2, the J gene TRBJ1-2, with TRBD1 as a possible D gene (6 bases). The CDR3 spans 15 residues. Trimming shortened V by 4 bases and J by 4 bases, and 16 bases separated the two germline ends. The germline gives CDR1 SGHTA, CDR2 FQGNSA. CDR3 bases: TGTGCCAGCAGCTCCCAGGGGCTGGGGATCTATGGCTACACCTTC. Its protein is CASSSQGLGIYGYTF.

The rearrangement links TRBV6-1 to TRBJ2-3; TRBD2 might be the D (5 bases). From germline, CDR1 is MNHNS and CDR2 SASEGT. V dropped 6 bases and J dropped 9 bases, with 13 bases sitting between them. The CDR3 spans 12 residues. The CDR3 region has the DNA TGTGCCAGCAGCCAACTAGGAACAACGCAGTATTTT. This codes for CASSQLGTTQYF.

A note on this clone: This same CDR3 is encoded by further DNA sequences in the sample. The chain recombines TRBV14 with TRBJ2-5; no definite D call. V dropped 2 bases and J dropped 1 base, with 5 bases sitting between them. Germline CDR1 reads SGHDN; CDR2 reads FVKESK. CDR3 length equals 13 residues. The CDR3 DNA is TGTGCCAGCAGCCAATTTCTCCAAGAGACCCAGTACTTC. This translates into CASSQFLQETQYF.

V is TRBV5-1 and J is TRBJ2-5; 14 nucleotides line up with TRBD2. The CDR3 sequence is 17 residues long. With 4 bases clipped from V and 2 bases from J, the junction kept 7 bases outside the gene matches. Germline CDR1 and CDR2: SGHRS and YFSETQ. CDR3 residues: CASSVGLAGDLQETQYF. The CDR3 DNA reads as TGCGCCAGCAGCGTGGGACTAGCGGGAGATCTGCAAGAGACCCAGTACTTC. Together with reference TRBV5-1 and TRBJ2-5, the CDR3 gives the full variable domain: KAGVTQTPRYLIKTRGQQVTLSCSPISGHRSVSWYQQTPGQGLQFLFEYFSETQRNKGNFPGRFSGRQFSNSRSEMNVSTLELGDSALYLCASSVGLAGDLQETQYFGPGTRLLVL.

A few counts support this clone. V and J are TRBV18 and TRBJ2-7, with a tentative D call TRBD2 (5 bases). CDR3 length: 14 residues. The V and J ends lost 3 bases and 2 bases respectively, with 11 bases between them. CDR1 KGHSH and CDR2 LQKENI come from the germline V gene. DNA for the CDR3: TGTGCCAGCTCACCCACGGGGAATCCCTACGAGCAGTACTTC. This translates into CASSPTGNPYEQYF. The entire variable domain, with the rest obtained from reference TRBV18 and TRBJ2-7, is as follows: NAGVMQNPRHLVRRRGQEARLRCSPMKGHSHVYWYRQLPEEGLKFMVYLQKENIIDESGMPKERFSAEFPKEGPSILRIQQVVRGDSAAYFCASSPTGNPYEQYFGPGTRLTVT.

The rearrangement links TRBV6-1 to TRBJ2-7, with 7 nucleotides matching TRBD2. V trimming: 1 base; J trimming: 6 bases; junction bases outside the gene matches: 3. CDR1 and CDR2 from the germline V gene are MNHNS and SASEGT. This CDR3 comprises 13 residues. CDR3 protein: CASSEGGGAEQYF. The CDR3 DNA follows: TGTGCCAGCAGTGAAGGGGGAGGGGCCGAGCAGTACTTC.

J is TRBJ1-2 and V is TRBV5-8; D uncertain. The CDR3 is 15 residues long. Germline lookup yields CDR1 SGHTS and CDR2 YDEGEE. V shed 0 bases and J shed 4 bases, with 13 bases lying between them. The CDR3 bases are TGTGCCAGCAGCTTGGTGCCGGGGAGGGTCTATGGCTACACCTTC. Translation gives CASSLVPGRVYGYTF.

J is TRBJ1-2 and V is TRBV23-1; D is perhaps TRBD1 (6 bases). TRBV23-1 is noted as an ORF with a role that remains uncertain. This CDR3 has 18 amino acids. The V end lost 2 bases, the J end lost 5 bases, and 24 bases lay between the germline ends. The CDR3 bases are TGCGCCAGCAGTCAACCGTACCGGGTATCCCTAGGGGGTTATGGCTACACCTTC. Protein: CASSQPYRVSLGGYGYTF.

The CDR3 here is CASRASVAGSYNEQFF. In DNA, the CDR3 is TGTGCCAGCAGAGCCTCGGTAGCGGGATCTTACAATGAGCAGTTCTTC. The chain combines TRBV7-9 with TRBJ2-1; TRBD2 matches at 8 bases. V was pared by 6 bases and J by 4 bases, with 11 bases of the junction left unmatched. CDR3 length: 16 residues. The germline V gene encodes CDR1 SEHNR and CDR2 FQNEAQ (reference sequence).

This clone has only a few counts. The chain is built from TRBV4-1 and TRBJ2-6; 11 nucleotides align to TRBD2. The V gene's germline CDR1 is MGHRA and CDR2 YSYEKL. The ends lost 5 bases at V and 1 base at J; junction bases unmatched: 7. The CDR3 totals 18 residues. This CDR3 is CASSNSGRAISGANVLTF. DNA for the CDR3: TGCGCCAGCAGCAATAGCGGGAGGGCCATATCTGGGGCCAACGTCCTGACTTTC.